The rows below give T cell receptor beta chains drawn from one sample of a study of control samples from healthy donors and cancer patients. The method was immunoSEQ multiplex PCR; TCRdb's version includes in-frame clones alone and lacks a portion of them. The data show under 130,000 clones, 83% seen once. Sequenced sample: blood. The source of these receptors is a woman aged 45-65 years in good health. The conserved cysteine and the conserved F or W are not part of the CDR3 here. The order of the fields is V gene, D gene, CDR3 protein. A D gene is named only where the DNA matches it firmly.

>TRBV4-3|NA
ASSQDWNGYVQH
>TRBV14|TRBD2
ASSQDFRTSGFHEQY
>TRBV7-2|TRBD1
ASSGTGWRGYT
>TRBV4-2|TRBD1
ASSSVGGVGRVRETQY
>TRBV19|NA
ASSTQGRLAKNIQY
>TRBV4-3|TRBD2
ASSQETSGLPDTQY
>TRBV19|NA
ASSNPRGVSTEAF
>TRBV7-2|NA
ASSSKTDEQY
>TRBV7-2|NA
ASSLWGGGYT
>TRBV4-1|NA
ASSRGLQDTEAF
>TRBV5-6|TRBD1
ASSLLGQGRVDNQPQH
>TRBV7-2|TRBD2
ASSLGAGGSSYNEQF
>TRBV6-6|TRBD1
ASSYRDRGRNEQF
>TRBV4-1|NA
ASSQEGRNSYNEQF
>TRBV5-1|NA
ASSLAGLTLSGEQF
>TRBV27|NA
ASKATNEKLF
>TRBV6-5|NA
ASSYKEGGPSGELF
>TRBV6-2/TRBV6-3|TRBD1
ASSKGAQPQH
>TRBV7-8|NA
ASSLSEVNTEAF
>TRBV7-6|TRBD1
ASSFTGGSNEKLF
>TRBV27|NA
ASRRTGQALGENTEAF
>TRBV7-9|TRBD1
ASSPDTGGSGNTIY
>TRBV7-2|NA
ASSWRGSQMAMDNEQF
>TRBV11-2|NA
ASSLVYINTIY
>TRBV9|TRBD1
ASSGPARDRASMNTEAF
>TRBV20-1|TRBD1
SASTQGAVQETQY
>TRBV24-1|NA
ATSDPRGGGEKLF
>TRBV3-1/TRBV3-2|NA
ASSQNFGTDQPQH
>TRBV6-5|NA
ASSYREKNTEAF
>TRBV5-4|NA
ASSFVGANTGELF
>TRBV5-1|TRBD1
ASSFGQAYNEQF
>TRBV6-2/TRBV6-3|TRBD1
ASSLVTGGSDNSPLH
>TRBV27|NA
ASSLYGANVLT
>TRBV5-6|NA
ASRLQWSNQPQH
>TRBV28|TRBD1
ASSAKDRGRADTQY
>TRBV10-3|NA
AISDVPPRETQY
>TRBV19|NA
ASSKRQGTDTQY
>TRBV5-6|TRBD2
ASSASSGQETQY
>TRBV29-1|TRBD2
SVDSGTTDTQY
>TRBV2|NA
ASSWLKGPDTQY
>TRBV3-1/TRBV3-2|NA
ASSQDIYPGEAYEQY
>TRBV29-1|TRBD1
SVDGGQPNTEAF
>TRBV12-5|NA
ASGHVAGELF
>TRBV4-2|TRBD2
ASSPIGTSGGSYEQY
>TRBV9|NA
ASSVGGTGNTIY
>TRBV9|NA
ASSRRVPGELF
>TRBV7-3|NA
ASSPLQSTDTQY
>TRBV2|NA
ASSESWRRTYNEQF
>TRBV28|TRBD2
ASGGADTGELF
>TRBV21-1|NA
ASSLPHGNQPQH
>TRBV5-4|TRBD2
ASSFLAGGPNEQF
>TRBV5-4|TRBD1
ASSSQGAVYGYT
>TRBV12-3/TRBV12-4|NA
ASSFRVNGELF
>TRBV12-3/TRBV12-4|NA
ASSFAFDSPLH
>TRBV7-2|NA
ASSLVGGLKQETQY
>TRBV27|NA
ASSLIFTGELF
>TRBV24-1|NA
ATSDLPAANSYEQY